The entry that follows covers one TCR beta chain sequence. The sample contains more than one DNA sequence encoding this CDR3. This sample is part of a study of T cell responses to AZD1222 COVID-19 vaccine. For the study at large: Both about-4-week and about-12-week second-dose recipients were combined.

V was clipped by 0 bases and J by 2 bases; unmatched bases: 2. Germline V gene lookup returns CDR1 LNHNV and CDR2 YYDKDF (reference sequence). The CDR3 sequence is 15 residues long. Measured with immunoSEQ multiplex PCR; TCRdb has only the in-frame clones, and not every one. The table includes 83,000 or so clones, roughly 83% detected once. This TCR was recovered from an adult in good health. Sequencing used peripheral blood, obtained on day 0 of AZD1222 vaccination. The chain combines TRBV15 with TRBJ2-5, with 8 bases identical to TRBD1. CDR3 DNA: TGTGCCACCAGCAGAGATAGGACAGGGCAAGAGACCCAGTACTTC. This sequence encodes CATSRDRTGQETQYF.